This TCR beta chain was recovered during a study of sequential checkpoint blockade in melanoma. Overall study context: Arm A got nivolumab then ipilimumab; arm B the reverse, 1:1.

The CDR3 spans 17 residues. V shed 3 bases, J shed 0 bases, and the junction held 8 bases outside the gene matches. Germline V gene data show CDR1 as SGHTA and CDR2 as FQGTGA. Libraries were prepared by immunoSEQ multiplex PCR; TCRdb keeps only in-frame clonotypes and omits some of them. Among about 17,000 clones listed, around 70% were seen once. Treatment specified: randomized to nivolumab then ipilimumab (arm A) or the reverse (arm B). Patients had received no earlier DNA-damaging chemotherapy. This clone was recorded a few times. The clonotype comes from a human donor with melanoma. The sample was CD8+ T cells sorted from blood (inferred from file names), taken from a patient given nivolumab and ipilimumab in sequence. The chain uses TRBV7-3 and TRBJ1-1, with 9 bases identical to TRBD1. CDR3 nucleotides: TGTGCCAGCAGCTTTCGAGAGGGGACAGGGATGAACACTGAAGCTTTCTTT. It specifies CASSFREGTGMNTEAFF.